A single sample gave rise to the 24 T cell receptor beta chains below, sequenced in a study of cytomegalovirus exposure and HLA in healthy donors. PCR primers comprised 60 Vbeta and 13 Jbeta primers. Assay used: immunoSEQ multiplex PCR; TCRdb lists only in-frame clones, some missing. Among 100,000 to 150,000 clones listed, over 6.5% were seen once. The sequenced sample was PBMCs. All receptors come from a woman in her thirties or forties in good health and CMV-seropositive.

V and J are TRBV7-9 and TRBJ2-7; 10 nucleotides match TRBD1. The J segment lost 3 bases and the V segment lost 4 bases, leaving 3 bases of the junction unmatched. This CDR3 spans 14 amino acids. The germline CDR1 and CDR2 sequences are SEHNR and FQNEAQ (reference sequence). The CDR3 sequence is CASSSRDRGYEQYF. CDR3 nucleotides: TGTGCCAGCAGCTCCCGGGACAGGGGCTACGAGCAGTACTTC.

This clone showed up just a few times. The chain employs TRBV7-9 and TRBJ1-4; tentative D call: TRBD1 (6 bases). V lost 4 bases to trimming and J lost 6 bases, with 6 bases between them. In germline, CDR1 is SEHNR, CDR2 FQNEAQ (reference sequence). The CDR3 is 12 amino acids. CDR3 sequence reads: CASSWTDEKLFF. The CDR3 region has the DNA TGTGCCAGCAGCTGGACAGATGAAAAACTGTTTTTT.

The chain recombines TRBV6-5 with TRBJ2-1, with 8 nucleotides matching TRBD2. V gave up 5 bases and J gave up 2 bases; unmatched junction bases: 2. This CDR3 contains 14 residues. The germline gives CDR1 MNHEY, CDR2 SVGAGI. CDR3 bases: TGTGCCAGCAGTCGGGGGGGAACCTACAATGAGCAGTTCTTC. It encodes CASSRGGTYNEQFF.

This clone has more than one count but fewer than ten. V and J are TRBV6-5 and TRBJ2-1; the match to TRBD1 covers 12 bases. From germline, CDR1 is MNHEY and CDR2 SVGAGI. The CDR3 is 15 residues long. V was clipped by 6 bases and J by 10 bases; unmatched bases: 10. CDR3 region: CASSLLGQGAGEQFF. CDR3 nucleotides: TGTGCCAGCAGCCTACTGGGACAGGGGGCAGGCGAGCAGTTCTTC.

This clone was seen more than once but under ten times. V gene TRBV7-9 combines with J gene TRBJ1-1; D gene uncertain. The CDR3 runs 13 residues. CDR1 is SEHNR and CDR2 is FQNEAQ in the germline V gene (reference sequence). Between the trimmed V and J ends, which lost 0 bases and 7 bases, there was a span of 9 bases. CDR3 in amino acids: CASSLAGGNEAFF. Here the CDR3 DNA reads TGTGCCAGCAGCTTAGCAGGCGGGAATGAAGCTTTCTTT.

The sample holds a few counts of this clone. The chain couples TRBV28 to TRBJ1-3, with 9 nucleotides matching TRBD1. The junction had 6 bases not matched to a gene; V was cut back by 2 bases and J by 4 bases. Germline CDR1 and CDR2: MDHEN and SYDVKM. This CDR3 has 16 residues. CDR3 coding DNA: TGTGCCAGCAGTTTACCCGGGACAGGGAACGGAAACACCATATATTTT. It is translated as CASSLPGTGNGNTIYF.

This clone occurred a few times. The chain has TRBV2 and TRBJ1-5, with TRBD1 matching 8 bases. Germline V gene sequence: CDR1 SNHLY, CDR2 FYNNEI. V trimming: 3 bases; J trimming: 10 bases; junction bases outside the gene matches: 11. The CDR3 is 15 amino acids. The CDR3 bases are TGTGCCAGCAGTGATGCTCGGCAGGGGGCAGGCCCCCAGCATTTT. Translation: CASSDARQGAGPQHF.

This clone turned up a few times. The CDR3 reads CASSTPGQVLGQPQHF. The CDR3 bases are TGTGCCAGTAGTACACCGGGACAGGTTTTGGGTCAGCCCCAGCATTTT. This chain connects TRBV19 to TRBJ1-5, with 8 bases aligning to TRBD1. CDR1 LNHDA and CDR2 SQIVND come from the germline V gene (reference sequence). Trimming removed 4 bases from V and 6 bases from J; junction bases left unmatched: 11. The length of the CDR3 is 16 residues.

The CDR3 DNA reads as TGTGCCAGCAGCTTAGACAGGACCGATGGCTACACCTTC. Encoded protein: CASSLDRTDGYTF. The genes are TRBV7-9 and TRBJ1-2, with a possible D match to TRBD1 (5 bases). CDR3 length equals 13 residues. With 1 base removed from V and 6 bases from J, the gap between germline ends came to 9 bases. Per the germline V gene, CDR1 is SEHNR and CDR2 is FQNEAQ (reference sequence).

This clone has more than one count but fewer than ten. The V and J genes are TRBV7-6 and TRBJ1-1; 8 nucleotides line up with TRBD1. This CDR3 region has 13 residues. Germline V CDR1 and CDR2: SGHVS, FNYEAQ. Losses at the gene ends were 2 bases for V and 12 bases for J; bases not matched to a gene: 8. The CDR3 protein is CASSLLQGAIPFF. The CDR3 bases are TGTGCCAGCAGCTTATTGCAGGGGGCGATCCCTTTCTTT.

The chain carries TRBV29-1 and TRBJ1-3; D unresolved. The CDR3 runs to 15 residues. V dropped 4 bases and J dropped 0 bases, with 13 bases sitting between them. Germline V lookup: CDR1 SQVTM, CDR2 ANQGSEA. The CDR3 DNA is TGCAGCGTTGTCTCGCCGACACGCTCTGGAAACACCATATATTTT. Translated, it gives CSVVSPTRSGNTIYF.

The rearrangement joins TRBV7-9 to TRBJ1-5; a possible D gene is TRBD1 (5 bases). The CDR3 runs to 14 residues. Germline V CDR1 and CDR2: SEHNR, FQNEAQ (reference sequence). Trimming took 3 bases from V and 4 from J, leaving 10 bases between them. The CDR3 region has the DNA TGTGCCAGCAGCTTCGACAGCCTAAATCAGCCCCAGCATTTT. Amino acids: CASSFDSLNQPQHF.

This clone was counted only a few times. The gene calls are TRBV5-1 and TRBJ2-3, with a possible D match to TRBD2 (6 bases). Deletions cut 3 bases from V and 5 bases from J, with 13 bases between. The CDR3 runs to 14 residues. CDR1 and CDR2 (germline): SGHRS, YFSETQ. The CDR3 loop is CASSSEGLQDTQYF. In DNA form, the CDR3 reads TGCGCCAGCAGCTCGGAGGGATTGCAAGATACGCAGTATTTT.

V gene TRBV28 combines with J gene TRBJ2-7, with 7 positions matching TRBD2. This CDR3 is 15 amino acids long. V shed 10 bases, J shed 3 bases, and the junction held 15 bases outside the gene matches. Germline V gives CDR1 MDHEN, CDR2 SYDVKM. CDR3 loop: CATLPTSPTFYEQYF. The CDR3 bases are TGTGCCACCCTCCCGACTAGCCCAACCTTCTACGAGCAGTACTTC.

V usage is TRBV7-3 and J usage is TRBJ2-2, with D possibly matching TRBD1 (6 bases). CDR3 length: 15 amino acids. V lost 4 bases to trimming and J lost 5 bases, with 14 bases between them. Germline V gives CDR1 SGHTA, CDR2 FQGTGA. The CDR3 here is CASSSSTGRTGELFF. The CDR3 bases are TGTGCCAGCAGCTCGAGTACAGGGAGAACCGGGGAGCTGTTTTTT.

This rearrangement joins TRBV19 to TRBJ1-5; TRBD1 is a possible D gene (5 bases). The CDR3 has 18 residues. Germline V CDR1 and CDR2: LNHDA, SQIVND (reference sequence). Trimming shortened V by 6 bases and J by 1 base, and 22 bases separated the two germline ends. This chain's CDR3 is CASSIGAGTSFSNQPQHF. CDR3 nucleotide sequence: TGTGCCAGTAGCATCGGGGCAGGGACTTCTTTCAGCAATCAGCCCCAGCATTTT.

The chain uses TRBV7-3 and TRBJ1-1; no clear D gene. Germline CDR1 and CDR2: SGHTA and FQGTGA. The CDR3 consists of 13 residues. Trimming removed 3 bases from V and 1 base from J, with 6 bases in between. The CDR3 nucleotides are TGTGCCAGCAGCTTCCAGGAGAACACTGAAGCTTTCTTT. Protein: CASSFQENTEAFF.

V usage is TRBV4-1 and J usage is TRBJ1-1; D not certain. Trimming took 1 base from V and 8 from J, leaving 23 bases between them. Germline assignment: CDR1 MGHRA and CDR2 YSYEKL. The CDR3 contains 17 residues. In DNA, the CDR3 is TGCGCCAGCAGCCAAGTGTGGGTAGAACGAGGGCGGAAGGAAGCTTTCTTT. Its protein product is CASSQVWVERGRKEAFF.

The chain uses TRBV7-2 and TRBJ1-5; D uncertain. Germline-derived CDR1 and CDR2 are SGHTA and FQGNSA. The germline V and J ends were trimmed by 1 base and 6 bases, with 7 bases remaining between them. The CDR3 is 13 amino acids. The DNA for the CDR3 is TGTGCCAGCAGCTTAGAATTAGCTCAGCCCCAGCATTTT. Its translation: CASSLELAQPQHF.

The V and J genes are TRBV5-4 and TRBJ1-1; 7 bases are shared with TRBD1. Trimming removed 0 bases from V and 5 bases from J; junction bases left unmatched: 7. The CDR3 length is 15 residues. Germline CDR1 and CDR2: SGHNT and YYREEE (reference sequence). CDR3 protein: CASSLVRGRETEAFF. The CDR3 coding sequence is TGTGCCAGCAGCTTGGTGAGGGGGCGAGAAACTGAAGCTTTCTTT.

This chain uses TRBV7-3 with TRBJ2-5; 7 nucleotides line up with TRBD2. The ends lost 5 bases at V and 5 bases at J; junction bases unmatched: 8. The CDR3 extends over 14 amino acids. CDR1 is SGHTA, CDR2 FQGTGA, per germline. CDR3 nucleotide sequence: TGTGCCAGCAGCCCGCGGACTAGATCGGAGACCCAGTACTTC. This gives the protein CASSPRTRSETQYF.

The chain couples TRBV7-8 to TRBJ2-5, with unresolved D. The CDR3 is made up of 15 amino acids. Per the germline V gene, CDR1 is SGHVS and CDR2 is FQNEAQ. V lost 0 bases and J lost 0, with 8 bases in between. CDR3 region: CASSLALPNQETQYF. CDR3 coding DNA: TGTGCCAGCAGCTTAGCGCTGCCTAACCAAGAGACCCAGTACTTC.

The V and J genes are TRBV6-4 and TRBJ2-5, with 11 bases aligning to TRBD2. Germline V gene sequence: CDR1 MRHNA, CDR2 SNTAGT. With V trimmed by 6 bases and J by 5 bases, 2 bases remained unmatched. This CDR3 region has 13 residues. CDR3 in DNA: TGTGCCAGCAGCGGACTAGCGGGTGAGACCCAGTACTTC. This codes for CASSGLAGETQYF.

The gene calls are TRBV6-5 and TRBJ2-4; TRBD2 matches 9 bases. V shed 0 bases, J shed 7 bases, and the junction held 7 bases outside the gene matches. The CDR3 has 16 amino acids. CDR1 and CDR2 (germline): MNHEY, SVGAGI. DNA of the CDR3: TGTGCCAGCAGTTACTCCGATAGCGGGGGCCGTAACATTCAGTACTTC. This translates into CASSYSDSGGRNIQYF.